This TCR beta chain is from a study of blood T cell repertoires in COVID-19. Across the study: T cells, B-cell-depleted T cells, or PBMCs provided the cDNA or gDNA that served as material.

The repertoire was sequenced with immunoSEQ multiplex PCR; TCRdb's copy has only in-frame clones and lacks some. The sample contains about 140,000 clones, 80% to 90% of which appear only once. Germline V CDR1 and CDR2: LNHDA, SQIVND (reference sequence). V dropped 3 bases and J dropped 5; count of bases not matched to a gene: 9. The CDR3 sequence is 18 residues long. The origin of this receptor is a woman aged 60-75 years with acute or convalescent COVID-19. The rearrangement joins TRBV19 to TRBJ2-5; 16 bases fit TRBD2. The sequenced material came from peripheral blood. DNA for the CDR3: TGTGCCAGTAGTATCGGACCGGGACTAGCGGGGGGGCGGGAGACCCAGTACTTC. It codes for CASSIGPGLAGGRETQYF.